The 25 T cell receptor beta chains reported below all come from one sample, sequenced in a study of OX40 agonist ivuxolimab in advanced cancers. The repertoire was sequenced with immunoSEQ multiplex PCR; TCRdb's copy has only in-frame clones and lacks some. The repertoire consists of 90,000 to 100,000 clones, with approximately 91% occurring once and the leading ten covering more than 0.8%. This specimen consisted of CD4+ or CD8+ T cells sorted from blood, obtained in a trial of the OX40 agonist ivuxolimab. The source is an adult with an advanced solid tumor such as melanoma, head and neck, liver or kidney cancer.

This clone was found once. V gene TRBV25-1 combines with J gene TRBJ1-3, with D possibly TRBD1 on 6 matching bases. The length of the CDR3 is 14 residues. Trimming took off 6 bases at V and 0 bases at J, with 9 bases between the two ends. The germline V gene has CDR1 MGHDK and CDR2 SYGVNS. The CDR3 spells CASSSDSSGNTIYF. CDR3 in DNA: TGTGCCAGCAGCTCGGACAGCTCTGGAAACACCATATATTTT.

The chain links TRBV7-9 to TRBJ1-1; D gene ambiguous. The CDR3 spans 13 residues. CDR1 SEHNR and CDR2 FQNEAQ come from the germline V gene (reference sequence). The germline V and J ends were trimmed by 3 bases and 1 base, with 6 bases remaining between them. The CDR3 loop is CASSFQANTEAFF. The CDR3 nucleotides read TGTGCCAGCAGCTTTCAGGCGAACACTGAAGCTTTCTTT. Complete variable domain (other parts from reference TRBV7-9 and TRBJ1-1): DTGVSQNPRHKITKRGQNVTFRCDPISEHNRLYWYRQTLGQGPEFLTYFQNEAQLEKSRLLSDRFSAERPKGSFSTLEIQRTEQGDSAMYLCASSFQANTEAFFGQGTRLTVV.

The chain joins TRBV19 to TRBJ2-5, with 7 nucleotides matching TRBD2. The CDR3 has 13 amino acids. V was clipped by 8 bases and J by 1 base; unmatched bases: 4. CDR1 and CDR2 (germline): LNHDA, SQIVND (reference sequence). The CDR3 loop reads CASSGGGQETQYF. For the CDR3, the DNA is TGTGCCAGTTCTGGGGGGGGCCAAGAGACCCAGTACTTC.

The J gene is TRBJ2-1, the V gene TRBV5-1; 8 bases fit TRBD2. Unmatched junction bases numbered 4, after V lost 0 bases and J lost 5 bases. Germline CDR1 reads SGHRS; CDR2 reads YFSETQ. The CDR3 runs to 15 residues. The CDR3 DNA sequence: TGCGCCAGCAGCTTGGTAGCGGGGCCTAACAATGAGCAGTTCTTC. Translation gives CASSLVAGPNNEQFF. Filled out from reference TRBV5-1 and TRBJ2-1, the complete variable domain reads KAGVTQTPRYLIKTRGQQVTLSCSPISGHRSVSWYQQTPGQGLQFLFEYFSETQRNKGNFPGRFSGRQFSNSRSEMNVSTLELGDSALYLCASSLVAGPNNEQFFGPGTRLTVL.

The CDR3 spells CASSLRAQNYGYTF. In DNA, the CDR3 is TGTGCCAGCAGCTTAAGGGCGCAGAACTATGGCTACACCTTC. This chain uses TRBV7-8 with TRBJ1-2; D gene ambiguous. V was trimmed by 2 bases and J by 2 bases, leaving 9 bases between them. This CDR3 comprises 14 residues. The germline V gene encodes CDR1 SGHVS and CDR2 FQNEAQ.

This clone was seen a single time. The chain links TRBV7-3 to TRBJ2-2, with D perhaps TRBD1 (6 bases). V was clipped by 0 bases and J by 8 bases, with 16 bases between them. The CDR3 contains 16 residues. CDR1 is SGHTA, CDR2 FQGTGA, per germline. In DNA, the CDR3 is TGTGCCAGCAGCTTAACCGGTAAACGGACAGAAGGGGAGCTGTTTTTT. It specifies CASSLTGKRTEGELFF.

The rearrangement uses TRBV6-5 and TRBJ2-7; D tentatively fits TRBD1 or TRBD2 (6 bases each). Looked up from germline, CDR1 is MNHEY and CDR2 is SVGAGI. There are 15 residues in the CDR3. The V and J ends lost 10 bases and 3 bases respectively, with 22 bases between them. The CDR3 here is CATQRGQGIIYEQYF. CDR3 sequence (DNA): TGTGCCACCCAACGGGGGCAGGGGATAATCTACGAGCAGTACTTC.

The chain employs TRBV30 and TRBJ1-4; no firm D call. The CDR3 sequence is 15 residues long. V lost 3 bases and J lost 8, with 19 bases in between. Germline lookup yields CDR1 GTSNPN and CDR2 SVGIG (reference sequence). The CDR3 loop is CAWSLLPAGQEKLFF. DNA of the CDR3: TGTGCCTGGAGCCTACTCCCGGCGGGTCAAGAAAAACTGTTTTTT.

The chain employs TRBV19 and TRBJ2-6, with D uncertain. Germline V gene sequence: CDR1 LNHDA, CDR2 SQIVND (reference sequence). V dropped 3 bases and J dropped 1 base, with 10 bases sitting between them. The CDR3 extends over 16 amino acids. Here the CDR3 DNA reads TGTGCCAGTAGTATGAAGTGGGCTTCTGGGGCCAACGTCCTGACTTTC. This codes for CASSMKWASGANVLTF. Variable domain in full (rest from reference TRBV19 and TRBJ2-6): DGGITQSPKYLFRKEGQNVTLSCEQNLNHDAMYWYRQDPGQGLRLIYYSQIVNDFQKGDIAEGYSVSREKKESFPLTVTSAQKNPTAFYLCASSMKWASGANVLTFGAGSRLTVL.

The chain combines TRBV5-1 with TRBJ2-1; 9 bases line up with TRBD1. The junction had 9 bases not matched to a gene; V was cut back by 4 bases and J by 7 bases. CDR3 length: 15 amino acids. Germline V gives CDR1 SGHRS, CDR2 YFSETQ. CDR3 amino acids: CASSPGTGSLNEQFF. As DNA, the CDR3 is TGCGCCAGCAGCCCCGGGACAGGGAGTCTTAATGAGCAGTTCTTC.

The chain joins TRBV18 to TRBJ1-5, with 7 bases aligning to TRBD1. Looked up from germline, CDR1 is KGHSH and CDR2 is LQKENI. This CDR3 comprises 15 residues. With 5 bases clipped from V and 5 bases from J, the junction kept 9 bases outside the gene matches. CDR3 loop: CASSMTTGQDQPQHF. CDR3 sequence (DNA): TGTGCCAGCTCAATGACGACAGGGCAGGATCAGCCCCAGCATTTT.

V is TRBV6-5 and J is TRBJ1-3; TRBD1 matches 11 bases. Germline V gene data show CDR1 as MNHEY and CDR2 as SVGAGI. The V and J ends lost 6 bases and 8 bases, in that order; junction bases with no gene match: 3. The CDR3 extends over 13 amino acids. The CDR3, as DNA: TGTGCCAGCAGGGGGACAGGGGGTTACACCATATATTTT. Its translation is CASRGTGGYTIYF.

This clone occurred a few times. This chain connects TRBV18 to TRBJ2-7; no clear D gene. V lost 5 bases and J 2 bases, leaving 16 bases between the germline ends. Looked up from germline, CDR1 is KGHSH and CDR2 is LQKENI. This CDR3 region has 15 residues. CDR3 sequence: CASSSEIPWAYEQYV. CDR3 coding DNA: TGTGCCAGCTCATCGGAGATCCCTTGGGCCTACGAGCAGTACGTC.

This clone has just a few counts. The rearrangement uses TRBV29-1 and TRBJ2-4; D not resolved. Trimming pared 7 bases from V and 6 bases from J, leaving 10 bases between. From germline, CDR1 is SQVTM and CDR2 ANQGSEA. The length of the CDR3 is 11 residues. DNA of the CDR3: TGCAGCGCCCAAACGGGAAACATTCAGTACTTC. It translates to CSAQTGNIQYF. Using reference TRBV29-1 and TRBJ2-4 for the parts outside the CDR3, the full variable domain is SAVISQKPSRDICQRGTSLTIQCQVDSQVTMMFWYRQQPGQSLTLIATANQGSEATYESGFVIDKFPISRPNLTFSTLTVSNMSPEDSSIYLCSAQTGNIQYFGAGTRLSVL.

This clone appeared a single time. The chain couples TRBV28 to TRBJ1-1, with D possibly matching TRBD1 (5 bases). V was pared by 7 bases and J by 6 bases, with 12 bases between. The length of the CDR3 is 12 residues. Germline CDR1 and CDR2: MDHEN and SYDVKM. The CDR3 DNA is TGTGCCAGCAATAAAATGGGGCCTGAAGCTTTCTTT. Amino acid sequence: CASNKMGPEAFF.

The rearrangement uses TRBV2 and TRBJ1-2; D is undetermined. The V gene's germline CDR1 is SNHLY and CDR2 FYNNEI. The CDR3 totals 13 residues. V lost 6 bases and J 4 bases, leaving 12 bases between the germline ends. CDR3 sequence: CASRTGEGYGYTF. In nucleotides, the CDR3 is TGTGCCAGCAGGACCGGGGAGGGCTATGGCTACACCTTC.

The V and J genes are TRBV5-1 and TRBJ1-4; D possibly corresponds to TRBD1 (6 bases). The CDR3 is 14 amino acids. CDR1 and CDR2 (germline): SGHRS, YFSETQ. Trimming pared 4 bases from V and 3 bases from J, leaving 10 bases between. CDR3 in amino acids: CASSPGQPNEKLFF. CDR3 nucleotides: TGCGCCAGCAGCCCTGGACAGCCTAATGAAAAACTGTTTTTT.

This chain links TRBV5-5 with TRBJ2-2, with D perhaps being TRBD1 or TRBD2 (5 bases each). The germline CDR1 and CDR2 sequences are SGHKS and YYEKEE (reference sequence). The CDR3 contains 18 residues. The V gene lost 3 bases and the J gene lost 5 bases, with 23 bases spanning the gap. CDR3 region: CASSSPGRQLALTGELFF. The CDR3 DNA reads as TGTGCCAGCAGCTCCCCTGGGCGACAGCTAGCACTAACCGGGGAGCTGTTTTTT.

V is TRBV7-3 and J is TRBJ2-1, with 12 bases fitting TRBD2. Germline V gene sequence: CDR1 SGHTA, CDR2 FQGTGA. The CDR3 totals 17 residues. V gave up 4 bases and J gave up 9 bases; unmatched junction bases: 13. In DNA form, the CDR3 reads TGTGCCAGCAGCTCGACCCACAGAGGACTAGCGGGAAGTGAGCAGTTCTTC. Its translation: CASSSTHRGLAGSEQFF.

The chain links TRBV28 to TRBJ1-1, with no clear D. Germline loops: CDR1 MDHEN, CDR2 SYDVKM. CDR3 length: 10 residues. V was cut by 6 bases and J by 3 bases, with 2 bases left in between. The CDR3 spells CASRHTEAFF. CDR3 DNA sequence: TGTGCCAGCAGGCACACTGAAGCTTTCTTT.

The chain joins TRBV10-3 to TRBJ1-1; perhaps TRBD1 as D (6 bases). V lost 5 bases and J lost 3, with 16 bases in between. This CDR3 is built from 15 residues. Germline CDR1 ENHRY, CDR2 SYGVKD. The CDR3 region has the DNA TGTGCCATCAGTCGAAGAGGGGGGAGTGACACTGAAGCTTTCTTT. It translates to CAISRRGGSDTEAFF.

The rearrangement joins TRBV6-5 to TRBJ2-3, with D possibly being TRBD1 (5 bases). The germline CDR1 and CDR2 sequences are MNHEY and SVGAGI. Trimming took off 6 bases at V and 6 bases at J, with 16 bases between the two ends. The CDR3 loop spans 14 amino acids. The CDR3 nucleotides are TGTGCCAGCAGATCTGGACAACCCCAGGATACGCAGTATTTT. Translating it yields CASRSGQPQDTQYF.

The V and J genes are TRBV2 and TRBJ1-2; 7 positions match TRBD1. After removal of 6 bases from V and 3 bases from J, the junction contained 7 bases not matched to a gene. CDR1 and CDR2 (germline): SNHLY, FYNNEI. The CDR3 has 14 amino acids. In nucleotides, the CDR3 is TGTGCCAGCAGGACAGGGAGAGGCCACTATGGCTACACCTTC. This gives the protein CASRTGRGHYGYTF. The variable domain in full, completed from reference TRBV2 and TRBJ1-2, reads EPEVTQTPSHQVTQMGQEVILRCVPISNHLYFYWYRQILGQKVEFLVSFYNNEISEKSEIFDDQFSVERPDGSNFTLKIRSTKLEDSAMYFCASRTGRGHYGYTFGSGTRLTVV.

The J gene is TRBJ1-4, the V gene TRBV7-3; D may be TRBD1 (6 bases). There are 15 residues in the CDR3. Germline CDR1 is SGHTA and CDR2 is FQGTGA. V was clipped by 5 bases and J by 8 bases, with 18 bases between them. The DNA for the CDR3 is TGTGCCAGCAGCCCTACCGGGACATTGGGGGAAAAACTGTTTTTT. Protein: CASSPTGTLGEKLFF.

This clone showed up just once. J is TRBJ1-2 and V is TRBV5-6; the match to TRBD1 covers 7 bases. Germline-derived CDR1 and CDR2 are SGHDT and YYEEEE. J lost 4 bases, V lost 3 bases, and 0 bases had no gene match. CDR3 length equals 12 residues. In DNA form, the CDR3 reads TGTGCCAGCAGCTGGGACAGCTATGGCTACACCTTC. It codes for CASSWDSYGYTF.